Listed here are 13 T cell receptor beta chains from one sample, sequenced in a study of cytomegalovirus exposure and HLA in healthy donors. Primers for the PCR totalled 60 Vbeta and 13 Jbeta. TCRdb keeps only in-frame clones here, not all; method: immunoSEQ multiplex PCR. The sample lists approximately 190,000 clones; more than 65% were seen once. Specimen: PBMCs. These TCRs come from a man aged 50 to 59 in good health and CMV-seronegative.

CDR3 amino acids: CASSLLRYEQYF. The CDR3 nucleotides are TGTGCCAGCAGCTTATTGAGGTACGAGCAGTACTTC. The chain has TRBV7-8 and TRBJ2-7; D is unclear. Trimming cost V 2 bases and J 4 bases, with 6 bases left between them. The CDR3 runs to 12 residues. Germline values: CDR1 SGHVS, CDR2 FQNEAQ.

The chain recombines TRBV6-1 with TRBJ1-1, with D tentatively TRBD1 (6 bases). V was trimmed by 7 bases and J by 6 bases, leaving 12 bases between them. Germline V CDR1 and CDR2: MNHNS, SASEGT. This CDR3 is built from 12 residues. CDR3 DNA sequence: TGTGCCAGCACACAGGGTTTCGCTGAAGCTTTCTTT. This sequence encodes CASTQGFAEAFF.

This chain joins TRBV27 and TRBJ2-1, with 7 bases that match TRBD1. The CDR3 runs 14 residues. V shed 6 bases, J shed 7 bases, and the junction held 9 bases outside the gene matches. In germline, CDR1 is MNHEY, CDR2 SMNVEV (reference sequence). The CDR3 protein is CASRTGQQNNEQFF. The CDR3, as DNA: TGTGCCAGCAGGACGGGACAGCAGAATAATGAGCAGTTCTTC.

V usage is TRBV10-3 and J usage is TRBJ1-2; TRBD1 might be the D (5 bases). The CDR3 has 18 residues. The germline V gene encodes CDR1 ENHRY and CDR2 SYGVKD. The germline V and J ends were trimmed by 0 bases and 6 bases, with 23 bases remaining between them. The CDR3 region is CAISESVRGAFGSHGYTF. CDR3 coding DNA: TGTGCCATCAGTGAGTCCGTCCGCGGGGCTTTCGGGAGTCATGGCTACACCTTC.

The rearrangement joins TRBV5-1 to TRBJ2-5, with 7 nucleotides matching TRBD2. Trimming cost V 7 bases and J 2 bases; bases outside gene matches: 11. Germline V lookup: CDR1 SGHRS, CDR2 YFSETQ. CDR3 length: 15 amino acids. For the CDR3, the DNA is TGCGCCAGCGGTCCGATCCAAGCGGGGCAAGAGACCCAGTACTTC. This sequence encodes CASGPIQAGQETQYF. The whole variable domain, remainder taken from reference TRBV5-1 and TRBJ2-5, is KAGVTQTPRYLIKTRGQQVTLSCSPISGHRSVSWYQQTPGQGLQFLFEYFSETQRNKGNFPGRFSGRQFSNSRSEMNVSTLELGDSALYLCASGPIQAGQETQYFGPGTRLLVL.

CDR3: CASRNDRVGGELFF. The CDR3 nucleotides read TGTGCCAGCAGAAACGACAGGGTCGGTGGGGAGCTGTTTTTT. The chain recombines TRBV6-5 with TRBJ2-2, with 7 bases aligning to TRBD1. The CDR3 length is 14 residues. Germline-derived CDR1 and CDR2 are MNHEY and SVGAGI. V lost 6 bases to trimming and J lost 8 bases; unmatched junction nucleotides: 9.

V gene TRBV5-4 combines with J gene TRBJ2-6, with D unresolved. The germline CDR1 and CDR2 sequences are SGHNT and YYREEE (reference sequence). V was trimmed by 0 bases and J by 4 bases, leaving 8 bases between them. This CDR3 has 15 residues. The DNA of the CDR3 is TGTGCCAGCAGCTTGGAGTCAGGAGGGGCCAACGTCCTGACTTTC. Protein sequence: CASSLESGGANVLTF.

This chain joins TRBV9 and TRBJ1-2, with 10 bases fitting TRBD1. The trim removed 4 bases at V and 8 bases at J, leaving 14 bases unmatched. Per germline, CDR1 SGDLS and CDR2 YYNGEE. CDR3 length: 16 residues. In DNA form, the CDR3 reads TGTGCCAGCAGCACTGTGTCGGACAGGGGGGTAGGAGGCTACACCTTC. Translating gives CASSTVSDRGVGGYTF.

The CDR3 nucleotides are TGTGCCAGCAGCCCCGGGTTGGTCGGGTCTAACTATGGCTACACCTTC. Translated: CASSPGLVGSNYGYTF. The V gene is TRBV5-8, the J gene TRBJ1-2; no reliable D call. Germline lookup yields CDR1 SGHTS and CDR2 YDEGEE. The length of the CDR3 is 16 residues. Trimming took off 4 bases at V and 0 bases at J, with 16 bases between the two ends.

The rearrangement uses TRBV6-6 and TRBJ2-5; 11 bases line up with TRBD1. The CDR3 is 15 residues long. CDR1 is MNHNY and CDR2 is SVGAGI in the germline V gene (reference sequence). V was pared by 6 bases and J by 5 bases, with 8 bases of the junction left unmatched. Here the CDR3 reads CASSGRTGGLETQYF. CDR3 nucleotides: TGTGCCAGCAGCGGAAGGACAGGGGGCTTGGAGACCCAGTACTTC.

This chain connects TRBV2 to TRBJ2-7; perhaps TRBD2 as D (5 bases). Germline V CDR1 and CDR2: SNHLY, FYNNEI. Trimming left V 6 bases short and J 3 bases short, with 21 bases between. CDR3 size: 16 residues. CDR3 sequence: CASRNTAEYRSYEQYF. DNA for the CDR3: TGTGCCAGCAGGAACACAGCGGAATATCGTAGCTACGAGCAGTACTTC.

Concerning this clone: Germline and junction disagree at one end, which may indicate a read error. The chain has TRBV7-9 and TRBJ2-7, with no clear D. Per the germline V gene, CDR1 is SEHNR and CDR2 is FQNEAQ (reference sequence). The CDR3 loop spans 11 amino acids. The CDR3 nucleotides read TGTTCCAGCAGCCGCGACTACGAGCAGTACTTC. Its translation: CSSSRDYEQYF.

V usage is TRBV2 and J usage is TRBJ1-1; no reliable D call. Trimming shortened V by 5 bases and J by 0 bases, and 7 bases separated the two germline ends. The CDR3 totals 13 residues. Looked up from germline, CDR1 is SNHLY and CDR2 is FYNNEI. The CDR3 DNA reads as TGTGCCAGCAGTCTGGAGGTGAACACTGAAGCTTTCTTT. Encoded protein: CASSLEVNTEAFF.